Listed below are T cell receptor beta chains from one sample, sequenced in a study of cytomegalovirus exposure and HLA in healthy donors. The protocol was immunoSEQ multiplex PCR, while the TCRdb copy is restricted to in-frame clones and leaves out a portion. The data show about 200,000 clones, about 88% seen once. The sample taken for sequencing was PBMCs. Source of these receptors: a woman aged 25-40 years in good health and CMV-seronegative. CDR3s include the opening cysteine and the closing phenylalanine or tryptophan. Fields, in order: J gene, clone size, D gene, V gene, CDR3 protein, CDR3 DNA. A D gene is named only where the DNA matches it firmly. For some rows the clone size is stated as once, few or many, or as a class when expanded; others skip it.

j_call: TRBJ2-7
clone_size: -
d_call: TRBD1
v_call: TRBV2
cdr3_aa: CASSVPGTGTEQYF
cdr3_nt: TGTGCCAGCAGTGTCCCCGGGACAGGGACCGAGCAGTACTTC

j_call: TRBJ1-1
clone_size: -
d_call: TRBD1
v_call: TRBV7-8
cdr3_aa: CASSPGQRNTEAFF
cdr3_nt: TGTGCCAGCAGCCCGGGACAGCGGAACACTGAAGCTTTCTTT

j_call: TRBJ1-2
clone_size: -
d_call: TRBD1
v_call: TRBV6-1
cdr3_aa: CAITGTGDGYTF
cdr3_nt: TGTGCCATCACAGGGACAGGAGATGGCTACACCTTC

j_call: TRBJ2-7
clone_size: -
d_call: TRBD2
v_call: TRBV11-2
cdr3_aa: CASSPTSGGPYEQYF
cdr3_nt: TGTGCCAGCAGCCCGACTAGCGGGGGCCCCTACGAGCAGTACTTC

j_call: TRBJ2-2
clone_size: few
d_call: TRBD1
v_call: TRBV19
cdr3_aa: CASRDGTGVGKMNTGELFF
cdr3_nt: TGTGCCAGTAGGGATGGGACAGGGGTTGGAAAGATGAACACCGGGGAGCTGTTTTTT

j_call: TRBJ2-3
clone_size: -
d_call: TRBD2
v_call: TRBV6-1
cdr3_aa: CASSAGGGTDTQYF
cdr3_nt: TGTGCCAGCAGTGCTGGGGGGGGCACAGATACGCAGTATTTT

j_call: TRBJ2-7
clone_size: -
d_call: -
v_call: TRBV6-6
cdr3_aa: CASSLAGGSYEQYF
cdr3_nt: TGTGCCAGCAGTTTGGCGGGTGGCTCCTACGAGCAGTACTTC

j_call: TRBJ2-5
clone_size: -
d_call: -
v_call: TRBV7-6
cdr3_aa: CASSLGATQETQYF
cdr3_nt: TGTGCCAGCAGCTTAGGGGCCACCCAAGAGACCCAGTACTTC

j_call: TRBJ2-3
clone_size: once
d_call: -
v_call: TRBV29-1
cdr3_aa: CSVENWGPSTDTQYF
cdr3_nt: TGCAGCGTTGAGAATTGGGGCCCTAGCACAGATACGCAGTATTTT

j_call: TRBJ2-1
clone_size: -
d_call: TRBD1
v_call: TRBV5-4
cdr3_aa: CASSSRQGTYNEQFF
cdr3_nt: TGTGCCAGCAGCTCACGACAGGGAACTTACAATGAGCAGTTCTTC

j_call: TRBJ1-5
clone_size: -
d_call: TRBD1
v_call: TRBV28
cdr3_aa: CASSRDRGYQPQHF
cdr3_nt: TGTGCCAGCAGCCGGGACAGGGGTTATCAGCCCCAGCATTTT

j_call: TRBJ2-5
clone_size: few
d_call: TRBD2
v_call: TRBV5-1
cdr3_aa: CASSVSGGWETQYF
cdr3_nt: TGCGCCAGCAGCGTTAGCGGGGGCTGGGAGACCCAGTACTTC

j_call: TRBJ2-7
clone_size: -
d_call: TRBD1
v_call: TRBV5-1
cdr3_aa: CASSRDRGSGEQYF
cdr3_nt: TGCGCCAGCAGCCGGGACAGGGGATCGGGTGAGCAGTACTTC